Shown below are 5 T cell receptor beta chains from a single sample sequenced in a study of CXCR3-negative and CXCR3-positive naive CD8 T cells. Broader study findings: When CXCR3-positive naive cells were set against CXCR3-negative naive cells, the former had more hydrophobic TRB CDR3s.

These receptors lack a known antigen. The study made its TRB cDNA libraries by 5' RACE, adding UMI labels. From its re-call of the 5' RACE reads, TCRdb lists each CDR3 protein once, without DNA. The sample table includes approximately 48,000 distinct CDR3 sequences. The sample consisted of naive CXCR3+ CD8+ T cells from blood. As for subset: CD45RO-CCR7+CD27+CD95- naive CD8+ T cells expressing CXCR3 (TNR3+). Every receptor here comes from a human donor in good health. Some clones in this sample may be carry-over from other donors' samples.

This chain links TRBV27 with TRBJ2-5; there is no DNA to check the TCRdb D call of TRBD1. CDR3 length: 13 residues. Germline V gene data show CDR1 as MNHEY and CDR2 as SMNVEV (reference sequence). CDR3: CASKRTYPETQYF.

V is TRBV4-3 and J is TRBJ2-1. Germline V gene data show CDR1 as LGHNA and CDR2 as YSLEER. This CDR3 contains 12 residues. The CDR3 here is CASSQGRNEQFF.

V and J are TRBV14 and TRBJ2-7; there is no DNA to check the TCRdb D call of TRBD1. The germline V gene has CDR1 SGHDN and CDR2 FVKESK. The CDR3 has 14 residues. CDR3 region: CASRVRDSSYEQYF. Together with reference TRBV14 and TRBJ2-7, the CDR3 gives the full variable domain: EAGVTQFPSHSVIEKGQTVTLRCDPISGHDNLYWYRRVMGKEIKFLLHFVKESKQDESGMPNNRFLAERTGGTYSTLKVQPAELEDSGVYFCASRVRDSSYEQYFGPGTRLTVT.

The rearrangement joins TRBV7-9 to TRBJ2-1; no DNA is available, so the TRBD2 call from TCRdb remains unchecked. The CDR3 has 18 amino acids. Germline V gene lookup returns CDR1 SEHNR and CDR2 FQNEAQ (reference sequence). The CDR3 sequence is CASSSTRGQTSSYNEQFF.

CDR3 region: CASSLSQQSSYNEQLF. The chain joins TRBV7-7 to TRBJ2-1; the D call from TCRdb, TRBD1, cannot be confirmed without DNA. The CDR3 totals 16 residues. CDR1 and CDR2 (germline): SSHAT, FNYEAQ (reference sequence).